This T cell receptor (beta chain) was sequenced in a study of T cells after posttransplantation cyclophosphamide. Study observations and caveats: After PTCy, TRB diversity resembled that of CNI/methotrexate controls. Donor CD8+ memory clones often dominated recipient blood repertoires at later times. Skin or GI-infiltrating T cells shared few TRB sequences with blood.

This CDR3 is 15 amino acids long. Looked up from germline, CDR1 is LGHNA and CDR2 is YSLEER. V shed 0 bases and J shed 0 bases, with 8 bases lying between them. Many counts were recorded for this clone. Its antigen is not identified. Using immunoSEQ multiplex PCR, the repertoire was profiled, and TCRdb retains in-frame clones only, with some absent. The repertoire consists of about 2,300 clones, none detected only once. A marrow graft followed busulfan-fludarabine conditioning, with cyclophosphamide on days +3 and +4. The specimen was PBMCs, collected after an allogeneic stem cell transplant with post-transplant cyclophosphamide. The sequence came from a female patient aged 60 to 70 who received an allogeneic stem cell transplant from an unrelated donor, was CMV-positive, and had acute GVHD only. A share of the T cells may be of graft donor origin. V usage is TRBV4-3 and J usage is TRBJ1-2; D gene uncertain. This chain's CDR3 is CASSQERLTNYGYTF. DNA for the CDR3: TGCGCCAGCAGCCAAGAAAGGCTTACTAACTATGGCTACACCTTC.